This T cell receptor beta chain is from a study of blood T cells in healthy people across ages (dated by TCRdb to the mid-2010s). For the wider study: In model experiments, template switching captured about one uniquely barcoded TCR beta cDNA molecule for every two T cells. Age-related changes in TCR beta repertoire diversity were measured in the study by deep sequencing normalized with unique cDNA molecular identifiers. Four age groups were formed from the donors: young (average about 15 years), middle-aged (just under 40), aged (under 70) and long-lived (about 80). To avoid experimental bias, donors of different ages were randomly spread across the sequencing lanes. The study analyzed two additional independent replicas of 1 million unique cDNA reads from the same blood draw for two donors, one aged 18 to 30 and one aged 80 or older. Broader findings and caveats from the paper: Observed TCR beta diversity correlated strongly with the percentage of naive T cells measured by flow cytometry. As age increased, observed TCR beta diversity per million T cells dropped in a roughly linear way, and a significant reduction was already evident by age around 41. Estimates of total diversity based on one million sequenced T cells were considered lower bounds and underestimates. Donor CMV infection status was unknown, potentially confounding age-related changes in expanded clonotypes. Because profiling used bulk unsorted PBMCs, naive and antigen-experienced compartments could not be compared conclusively. Compared with the aged group, more naive CD4+ T cells, fewer expanded clones and increased TCR diversity were shown by the long-lived group, suggesting age selection.

The junction shows trimming of 2 bases on V and 5 bases on J, plus 10 bases between the germline ends. CDR1 and CDR2 (DFQATT, SNEGSKA) derive from the germline V gene (reference sequence). The CDR3 goes from the cysteine to the phenylalanine over 13 residues. CDR3 DNA is the only sequence kept; it has 39 bases, read in frame from the first base. Systemically healthy Caucasian individuals from Russia, approximately 39 in total and aged about 6 to 90 years, were included as donors. Each donor gave roughly 9.5 milliliters of peripheral blood, collected into EDTA-treated Vacutainer tubes. Ficoll-Paque density-gradient centrifugation was used to isolate PBMCs, with at least 7 million per sample. Trizol reagent was used to extract total RNA from the PBMCs, yielding at least 6 micrograms per sample. The percentages of naive CD45RAhigh/CD27high T cells were determined by flow cytometry on a PBMC aliquot from every donor.

The receptor library was made with 5' RACE. The sequencer was an Illumina HiSeq 2500. A second PCR of roughly 6 to 12 cycles was run with a J-beta primer mix and a sample-barcoded 5' primer. Each TCR beta cDNA molecule received a unique molecular identifier from a template-switch 5' adaptor carrying 12 random nucleotides. At least 2.5 million CDR3-containing paired-end reads were obtained from each sample. First-strand cDNA synthesis was performed from all RNA using the Mint cDNA synthesis kit, with priming by a TRBC-specific oligonucleotide. All cDNA was treated with uracil-DNA glycosylase and then went through a first 18-cycle PCR with the universal primers M1SS and BC2_uni_R. For the original study's pipeline: For normalization, 1 million high-quality reads were randomly selected from each sample, with every read carrying a distinct molecular identifier. Instead of being binned into consensus sequences, reads that shared molecular identifiers were thrown out. MiTCR, run with a Q25 quality threshold and the strictest error-elimination algorithm, handled CDR3 identification, clonotype clustering and error correction. A nonparametric unseen species model using Euler transformation provided a lower-bound estimate of total TCR beta diversity. TCRdb ran its own pipeline on the public reads, namely fastp trimming at Q25 and MiXCR clone calling, and kept in-frame beta chains. Records with the same CDR3 protein are collapsed into one entry carrying the most frequent genes and DNA. The V and J calls, along with clone size, are taken from TCRdb and not from the paper's own processing. For this sample there are almost 800,000 distinct CDR3 sequences; over 45% appear just once. The ten largest clones capture 20% to 25% of the sample.

On this clonotype itself: This receptor's antigen is unknown. No much larger clone is present one base from it, and per-base qualities are unavailable.

The sequenced sample was blood. The sequence links TRBV20-1 to TRBJ1-5; no D segment can be confidently identified. This sequence was found in a man younger than 45 in good health. The DNA reads TGCAGTGCTAGACTTGGGGAAGATCAGCCCCAGCATTTT. Its amino acids are CSARLGEDQPQHF.